This entry concerns a single TCR beta chain. Germline CDR1 and CDR2: MNHEY and SVGAGI. CDR3 length equals 14 residues. Trimming removed 4 bases at V and 3 bases at J, with 12 bases between. This entry belongs to a study of blood T cell repertoires in COVID-19. Repertoires were generated with immunoSEQ multiplex PCR, while TCRdb's copy carries only in-frame clones and drops some. The repertoire holds roughly 410,000 clones, with 75% to 90% as singletons. The specimen sequenced was peripheral blood. The receptor's source is a woman in her thirties or forties with COVID-19, enrolled during active disease. This chain uses TRBV6-5 with TRBJ1-1; D is possibly TRBD1 (5 bases). CDR3 nucleotide sequence: TGTGCCAGCAGTTTCGACAGCAAGTACACTGAAGCTTTCTTT. Amino acids: CASSFDSKYTEAFF.